The entry below describes one T cell receptor (beta chain). The antigen is not known. The sample is drawn from a study of cytomegalovirus exposure and HLA in healthy donors. Study-wide points: Many donors shared some public TCRs, even though most TCR sequences were rare. Further analysis, carried out later, found HLA-associated TCR beta chains more clonally expanded than equally common other chains. Common viral pathogens seemed, in a later analysis, to connect with several of the most significant clusters.

V was trimmed by 3 bases and J by 0 bases, leaving 15 bases between them. Germline V gene lookup returns CDR1 MDHEN and CDR2 SYDVKM. The CDR3 consists of 16 residues. The PCR employed 60 Vbeta primers together with 13 Jbeta primers. Clones were read by immunoSEQ multiplex PCR, and TCRdb kept only the in-frame ones, dropping some. The sample includes under 300,000 clones, over 70% seen only once; the top ten take around 8.6%. This sequence was found in a woman aged 55-70 years in good health and CMV-seropositive. The J gene is TRBJ2-7, the V gene TRBV28; D call uncertain. Sequenced sample: PBMCs. In nucleotides, the CDR3 is TGTGCCAGCAGTTTTAGGTTGGAGTCCCTCTCCTACGAGCAGTACTTC. The encoded protein is CASSFRLESLSYEQYF.